The clone carrying this T cell receptor beta chain has more than one count but fewer than ten. This CDR3 spans 14 amino acids. Germline values: CDR1 SGHRS, CDR2 YFSETQ. V lost 4 bases and J lost 4, with 14 bases in between. This sample was taken from a study of blood T cell repertoires in COVID-19. Profiled with immunoSEQ multiplex PCR; TCRdb holds only in-frame clones, not every one. The data contain fewer than 250,000 clones, roughly 91% of them singletons. The chain couples TRBV5-1 to TRBJ1-1; D gene uncertain. The origin of this receptor is a human donor in a cohort sampled during active COVID-19. The sequencing input was peripheral blood. CDR3 sequence: CASSPPEGITEAFF. The CDR3 DNA reads TGCGCCAGCAGCCCTCCGGAGGGAATCACTGAAGCTTTCTTT.